Sequencing of this T cell receptor (beta chain) was carried out in a study of CD8 T cells in ankylosing spondylitis. TCRdb itself ran the 5' RACE reads through MiXCR, one entry per CDR3 protein. Of approximately 500,000 distinct CDR3 sequences listed, about 12% are singletons. This clonotype came up many times. What it binds is unknown. Findings of the study overall: Disease-linked clones had a CD8+ phenotype and relatively low frequency in peripheral blood. Disease-linked clones reportedly showed significant enrichment in matched ankylosing spondylitis synovial fluid. It appeared that ankylosing spondylitis blood was characterized by a TCR beta motif of seven or eight highly homologous variants.

The CDR3 runs to 14 residues. Looked up from germline, CDR1 is SGHTA and CDR2 is FQGNSA. Trimming left V 4 bases short and J 4 bases short, with 8 bases between. The sequencing input was blood, either unsorted or a sorted T cell fraction (not recorded which). The TCR originated in a male donor with ankylosing spondylitis. This sequence joins TRBV7-2 and TRBJ2-6; no clear D gene. CDR3 loop: CASSWKTGANVLTF. CDR3 sequence (DNA): TGTGCCAGCAGCTGGAAGACAGGGGCCAACGTCCTGACTTTC.